One and the same sample provided the 32 T cell receptor beta chains below, sequenced in a study of immune heterogeneity within non-small cell lung tumors. Multiplex PCR relied on 32 V and 13 J primers to amplify TCR beta CDR3. TCRdb recomputed calls from the multiplex PCR reads with MiXCR, one row per CDR3 protein. The sample lists about 23,000 distinct CDR3 sequences, about 30% seen once, with about 3.5% in the top ten. Bulk tumor genomic DNA, around 590 ng per sample, was used as template. Biopsies, several per primary tumor and spaced far apart, were collected during surgery. Patients underwent curative surgery for non-small cell lung cancer (untreated and newly diagnosed). The specimen sequenced was lung tumor tissue. These receptors came from a man aged 35-49 years with non-small cell lung cancer.

At least ten counts were recorded for this clonotype. This chain uses TRBV12-3 or TRBV12-4 with TRBJ2-7, with a weak D call TRBD2 (6 bases). Trimming removed 0 bases at V and 7 bases at J, with 10 bases between. The CDR3 length is 13 residues. The CDR3 bases are TGTGCCAGCAGTTTAGCGACTAGGGGTGAGCAGTACTTC. It is translated as CASSLATRGEQYF.

This clonotype was observed at least ten times. The chain combines TRBV27 with TRBJ2-4; D perhaps matches TRBD2 (6 bases). Germline loops: CDR1 MNHEY, CDR2 SMNVEV (reference sequence). Trimming took off 2 bases at V and 1 base at J, with 6 bases between the two ends. This CDR3 region has 14 residues. The DNA for the CDR3 is TGTGCCAGCAGTTTACTAGCGGCCAAAAACATTCAGTACTTC. It specifies CASSLLAAKNIQYF.

The genes are TRBV10-2 and TRBJ2-1, with D uncertain. Germline V lookup: CDR1 WSHSY, CDR2 SAAADI. This CDR3 has 11 amino acids. Trimming left V 6 bases short and J 7 bases short, with 7 bases between. CDR3: CASRHVNEQFF. DNA for the CDR3: TGCGCCAGCAGACACGTAAATGAGCAGTTCTTC.

The chain joins TRBV25-1 to TRBJ2-7; D unclear. CDR3 length equals 12 residues. Germline assignment: CDR1 MGHDK and CDR2 SYGVNS. The V gene lost 1 base and the J gene lost 9 bases, with 10 bases spanning the gap. The CDR3 reads CASSESTYGQYF. The DNA of the CDR3 is TGTGCCAGCAGTGAATCGACGTATGGGCAGTACTTC.

This chain joins TRBV5-1 and TRBJ1-2, with a weak D call TRBD1 (5 bases). CDR3 length equals 15 residues. V shed 4 bases and J shed 1 base, with 14 bases lying between them. The germline V gene encodes CDR1 SGHRS and CDR2 YFSETQ. CDR3 amino acids: CASSPDGGINYGYTF. The CDR3 DNA follows: TGCGCCAGCAGCCCGGACGGGGGTATTAACTATGGCTACACCTTC.

Concerning this clonotype itself: This could be a read error, since a much larger clone is one nucleotide away. V gene TRBV6-2 or TRBV6-3 combines with J gene TRBJ1-4; 9 nucleotides align to TRBD1. Germline lookup yields CDR1 MNHEY and CDR2 SVGEGT. The CDR3 is 14 residues long. The V segment lost 6 bases and the J segment 7 bases; nucleotides outside the gene matches: 6. DNA of the CDR3: TGTGCCAGCAGGACAGGGGGGGGGACTGAAAAACTGTTTTTT. This gives the protein CASRTGGGTEKLFF.

The chain has TRBV11-2 and TRBJ2-5, with 8 nucleotides matching TRBD1. Trimming removed 1 base from V and 5 bases from J; junction bases left unmatched: 9. CDR1 and CDR2 (germline): SGHAT, FQNNGV. The CDR3 is 16 residues long. Here the CDR3 reads CASSLVSGRGPETQYF. The CDR3 DNA follows: TGTGCCAGCAGCTTAGTTAGTGGCAGGGGGCCCGAGACCCAGTACTTC. Supplemented by reference TRBV11-2 and TRBJ2-5, the full variable domain reads EAGVAQSPRYKIIEKRQSVAFWCNPISGHATLYWYQQILGQGPKLLIQFQNNGVVDDSQLPKDRFSAERLKGVDSTLKIQPAKLEDSAVYLCASSLVSGRGPETQYFGPGTRLLVL.

The chain has TRBV12-3 or TRBV12-4 and TRBJ1-4; perhaps TRBD1 as D (6 bases). Trimming left V 1 base short and J 7 bases short, with 10 bases between. This CDR3 comprises 14 residues. The CDR3: CASSLGGGVEKLFF. The CDR3 coding sequence is TGTGCCAGCAGTTTAGGGGGGGGCGTTGAAAAACTGTTTTTT.

In this sample, this clonotype is medium-sized. The rearrangement links TRBV28 to TRBJ1-1, with TRBD1 identical over 9 bases. V shed 4 bases and J 11 bases; nucleotides not matched to a gene: 14. Germline CDR1 and CDR2: MDHEN and SYDVKM. The CDR3 is 15 amino acids. CDR3 region: CASSSGTGRLYTAFF. The DNA for the CDR3 is TGTGCCAGCAGTTCCGGGACAGGGCGGCTGTATACGGCTTTCTTT.

This clonotype was detected only a few times. This sequence joins TRBV6-1 and TRBJ2-5, with 9 bases matching TRBD2. Germline V CDR1 and CDR2: MNHNS, SASEGT. V was clipped by 1 base and J by 6 bases; unmatched bases: 12. There are 17 residues in the CDR3. CDR3 DNA: TGTGCCAGCAGTGAAGGAGCTAGCGGGGTGGGGGGGAAGACCCAGTACTTC. Protein product: CASSEGASGVGGKTQYF.

The J gene is TRBJ2-7, the V gene TRBV20-1; 10 nucleotides match TRBD2. This CDR3 is 13 amino acids long. Losses at the gene ends were 6 bases for V and 4 bases for J; bases not matched to a gene: 6. The germline V gene has CDR1 DFQATT and CDR2 SNEGSKA (reference sequence). The CDR3 bases are TGCAGTGCCGGGCTAGCGGGAGCATACGAGCAGTACTTC. Translated: CSAGLAGAYEQYF.

This clonotype was counted between two and nine times. The chain uses TRBV6-1 and TRBJ1-5, with unresolved D. This CDR3 comprises 12 residues. Germline CDR1 and CDR2: MNHNS and SASEGT. Trimming took off 10 bases at V and 7 bases at J, with 14 bases between the two ends. The CDR3 loop reads CATGGGRQPQHF. CDR3 DNA sequence: TGTGCCACGGGCGGAGGGAGGCAGCCCCAGCATTTT.

This clonotype appeared many times. The V call is TRBV6-5, the J call TRBJ2-6, with a possible D match to TRBD1 (6 bases). The germline V gene has CDR1 MNHEY and CDR2 SVGAGI. The CDR3 runs 17 residues. Trimming stripped 4 bases from V and 0 bases from J, with 13 bases between. The CDR3 loop reads CASSFRQDNSGANVLTF. Here the CDR3 DNA reads TGTGCCAGCAGTTTTAGACAGGACAACTCTGGGGCCAACGTCCTGACTTTC.

This clonotype was seen only a few times. This chain uses TRBV20-1 with TRBJ2-3; 12 nucleotides match TRBD2. CDR3 size: 16 residues. Germline V CDR1 and CDR2: DFQATT, SNEGSKA (reference sequence). V shed 6 bases and J 2 bases; nucleotides not matched to a gene: 9. The CDR3 protein is CSAFPGTSGFTDTQYF. CDR3 sequence (DNA): TGCAGTGCCTTTCCCGGGACTAGCGGGTTCACAGATACGCAGTATTTT.

This clonotype was seen many times. The CDR3 sequence: CASSGTSGDQFF. DNA for the CDR3: TGTGCCAGCAGTGGGACTAGCGGTGATCAGTTCTTC. The chain joins TRBV2 to TRBJ2-1; TRBD2 matches 10 bases. CDR1 is SNHLY and CDR2 is FYNNEI in the germline V gene. J was trimmed by 13 bases and V by 4 bases; bases with no gene match: 4. CDR3 length equals 12 residues.

This clonotype occurred many times. The rearrangement links TRBV30 to TRBJ1-5, with 8 nucleotides matching TRBD1. Trimming took 5 bases from V and 3 from J; bases not matched to a gene: 6. The length of the CDR3 is 14 residues. The germline gives CDR1 GTSNPN, CDR2 SVGIG (reference sequence). This CDR3 reads CAWGQGGTNQPQHF. In DNA, the CDR3 is TGTGCCTGGGGACAGGGAGGGACCAATCAGCCCCAGCATTTT. The full variable domain, its missing parts supplied by reference TRBV30 and TRBJ1-5, is SQTIHQWPATLVQPVGSPLSLECTVEGTSNPNLYWYRQAAGRGLQLLFYSVGIGQISSEVPQNLSASRPQDRQFILSSKKLLLSDSGFYLCAWGQGGTNQPQHFGDGTRLSIL.

This clonotype came up many times. This sequence joins TRBV12-3 or TRBV12-4 and TRBJ1-2, with TRBD1 identical over 8 bases. Unmatched junction bases numbered 6, after V lost 4 bases and J lost 5 bases. This CDR3 is 14 amino acids long. CDR3 residues: CASSSLRTGYGYTF. CDR3 in DNA: TGTGCCAGCAGTTCTCTCCGGACAGGGTATGGCTACACCTTC.

This clonotype is medium-sized in the sample. The V call is TRBV2, the J call TRBJ2-7; perhaps TRBD2 as D (6 bases). V shed 4 bases and J shed 8 bases, with 12 bases lying between them. The CDR3 is 12 residues long. Per germline, CDR1 SNHLY and CDR2 FYNNEI. CDR3 sequence: CASSGEAFQQYF. For the CDR3, the DNA is TGTGCCAGCAGTGGGGAGGCCTTCCAGCAGTACTTC.

Remarks on this clonotype: This may arise from a read error, as a much more abundant clone is one base away. V is TRBV19 and J is TRBJ2-2; either TRBD1 or TRBD2 may fit D (5 bases each). The V end was cut by 4 bases, the J end by 6 bases, with 15 bases between. The germline V gene encodes CDR1 LNHDA and CDR2 SQIVND (reference sequence). The CDR3 runs 15 residues. The CDR3 DNA is TGTGCCAGTAGTAGACGGACAAGAGGGGCCGGGGAGCTGTTTTTT. Translating it yields CASSRRTRGAGELFF.

This clonotype was found a few times. The chain links TRBV6-1 to TRBJ1-5, with 9 bases that match TRBD1. Trimming removed 6 bases from V and 0 bases from J; junction bases left unmatched: 6. The CDR3 contains 16 residues. CDR1 is MNHNS, CDR2 SASEGT, per germline. This CDR3 is CASRRQGGYSNQPQHF. CDR3 coding DNA: TGTGCCAGCAGAAGACAGGGGGGTTATAGCAATCAGCCCCAGCATTTT.

The chain is built from TRBV5-1 and TRBJ1-2, with D maybe TRBD1 (5 bases). The CDR3 totals 15 residues. Germline lookup yields CDR1 SGHRS and CDR2 YFSETQ. V was cut by 0 bases and J by 2 bases, with 11 bases left in between. The CDR3 DNA reads as TGCGCCAGCAGCTTGGGTGGGACGGAGAACTATGGCTACACCTTC. Its translation is CASSLGGTENYGYTF. Using reference TRBV5-1 and TRBJ1-2 for the parts outside the CDR3, the full variable domain is KAGVTQTPRYLIKTRGQQVTLSCSPISGHRSVSWYQQTPGQGLQFLFEYFSETQRNKGNFPGRFSGRQFSNSRSEMNVSTLELGDSALYLCASSLGGTENYGYTFGSGTRLTVV.

This clonotype was counted ten times or more. The chain has TRBV11-3 and TRBJ1-2; maybe TRBD1 (5 bases). This CDR3 comprises 15 residues. V was cut by 7 bases and J by 2 bases, with 17 bases left in between. Germline V gene sequence: CDR1 SGHNT, CDR2 YENEEA. The DNA for the CDR3 is TGTGCCAGCAATGGTGGAGCAGGGCAGAACTATGGCTACACCTTC. It yields the protein CASNGGAGQNYGYTF.

This clonotype is medium-sized (0.01 to 0.1%) within its sample. The chain employs TRBV6-1 and TRBJ2-7, with 7 bases identical to TRBD2. The CDR3 spans 14 residues. Germline-derived CDR1 and CDR2 are MNHNS and SASEGT. J was trimmed by 5 bases and V by 6 bases; bases with no gene match: 10. The CDR3 bases are TGTGCCAGCAGCCTCGGGATGGGAGGGGACGAGCAGTACTTC. Its translation is CASSLGMGGDEQYF.

Many counts were recorded for this clonotype. V is TRBV24-1 and J is TRBJ2-6, with no clear D. The V gene lost 4 bases and the J gene lost 0 bases, with 9 bases spanning the gap. Germline values: CDR1 KGHDR, CDR2 SFDVKD. The CDR3 spans 16 residues. CDR3 amino acids: CATSDLDDSGANVLTF. CDR3 coding DNA: TGTGCCACCAGTGACCTTGACGACTCTGGGGCCAACGTCCTGACTTTC.

In this sample, this clonotype turned up a few times. The CDR3 DNA is TGTGCCAGCAGACGAGGGACTAGCGGGACTAGCACAGATACGCAGTATTTT. As protein: CASRRGTSGTSTDTQYF. J is TRBJ2-3 and V is TRBV6-1; 13 nucleotides line up with TRBD2. This CDR3 is built from 17 residues. V gave up 6 bases and J gave up 0 bases; unmatched junction bases: 6. Germline loops: CDR1 MNHNS, CDR2 SASEGT.

On this clonotype: A much larger clone lies a single base off, so this may be a read error. The CDR3 does not close with the conserved phenylalanine or tryptophan, likely indicating a read error. V is TRBV12-3 or TRBV12-4 and J is TRBJ1-1; possibly TRBD1 for D (6 bases). The CDR3 runs to 14 residues. V dropped 6 bases and J dropped 1 base, with 12 bases sitting between them. The CDR3 spells CASRRQERNTEAFL. CDR3 sequence (DNA): TGTGCCAGCAGACGACAGGAGAGGAACACTGAAGCTTTCCTT.

A word on this clonotype: A junction boundary mismatches the germline segment, possibly from a read error. This rearrangement joins TRBV20-1 to TRBJ2-5; D is perhaps TRBD1 or TRBD2 (5 bases each). In germline, CDR1 is DFQATT, CDR2 SNEGSKA (reference sequence). The CDR3 length is 12 residues. CDR3 protein: CSAKTDWENQYF. For the CDR3, the DNA is TGCAGTGCTAAGACAGATTGGGAGAACCAGTACTTC.

This clonotype was recorded a few times. The V and J genes are TRBV20-1 and TRBJ2-5; tentatively, D is TRBD1 (6 bases). Trimming removed 5 bases from V and 2 bases from J, with 9 bases in between. Germline-derived CDR1 and CDR2 are DFQATT and SNEGSKA (reference sequence). The CDR3 extends over 12 amino acids. This chain's CDR3 is CSAVGAQETQYF. DNA of the CDR3: TGCAGTGCTGTGGGGGCTCAAGAGACCCAGTACTTC.

This clonotype was found many times. This rearrangement joins TRBV20-1 to TRBJ2-7; the match to TRBD1 covers 9 bases. After removal of 5 bases from V and 2 bases from J, the junction contained 4 bases not matched to a gene. The CDR3 is made up of 13 amino acids. Germline V gives CDR1 DFQATT, CDR2 SNEGSKA (reference sequence). CDR3 DNA sequence: TGCAGTGCTGCCCGGGACAGGGCCTACGAGCAGTACTTC. It yields the protein CSAARDRAYEQYF.

This clonotype occurred many times. The V call is TRBV5-1, the J call TRBJ1-5, with a tentative D call TRBD1 (6 bases). The CDR3 covers 14 residues. Germline loops: CDR1 SGHRS, CDR2 YFSETQ. The V end was cut by 4 bases, the J end by 0 bases, with 8 bases between. Here the CDR3 reads CASSKGDSNQPQHF. In DNA form, the CDR3 reads TGCGCCAGCAGCAAGGGGGATAGCAATCAGCCCCAGCATTTT.

This clonotype has just a few counts. J is TRBJ2-2 and V is TRBV9; D unclear. The V and J ends lost 3 bases and 0 bases respectively, with 9 bases between them. Germline CDR1 SGDLS, CDR2 YYNGEE. The CDR3 sequence is 15 residues long. CDR3 in DNA: TGTGCCAGCAGCGCAACCCATGCGAACACCGGGGAGCTGTTTTTT. Protein sequence: CASSATHANTGELFF.

The CDR3: CSAQHTGTDTQYF. The CDR3 DNA follows: TGCAGTGCCCAACATACGGGCACAGATACGCAGTATTTT. The rearrangement uses TRBV20-1 and TRBJ2-3; D call uncertain. Germline V gene sequence: CDR1 DFQATT, CDR2 SNEGSKA (reference sequence). Deletions cut 6 bases from V and 1 base from J, with 11 bases between. CDR3 length: 13 residues.